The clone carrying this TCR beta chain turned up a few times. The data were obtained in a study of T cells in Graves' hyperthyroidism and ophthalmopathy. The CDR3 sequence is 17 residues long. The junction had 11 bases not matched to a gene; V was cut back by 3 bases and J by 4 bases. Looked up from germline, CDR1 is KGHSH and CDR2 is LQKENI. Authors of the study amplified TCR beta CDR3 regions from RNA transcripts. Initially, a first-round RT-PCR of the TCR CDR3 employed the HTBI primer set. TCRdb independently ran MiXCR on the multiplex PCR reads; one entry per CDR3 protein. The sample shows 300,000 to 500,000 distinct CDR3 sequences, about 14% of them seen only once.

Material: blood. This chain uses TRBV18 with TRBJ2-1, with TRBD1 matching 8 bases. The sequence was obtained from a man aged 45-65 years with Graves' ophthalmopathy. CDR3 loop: CASSPTLRTGWYNEQFF. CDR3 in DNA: TGTGCCAGCTCACCTACCTTACGGACAGGGTGGTACAATGAGCAGTTCTTC.